These 27 T cell receptor beta chains came from one sample sequenced in a study of metastatic and nonmetastatic thyroid tumors. None of the patients had undergone any treatment ahead of thyroid surgery. With MiXCR, TCRdb called clones anew from the PCR reads. The sample lists roughly 4,000 clones, roughly two fifths occurring once. The sample was tumor tissue. The receptors here all came from a male donor with papillary thyroid cancer or a benign thyroid nodule (not recorded which). Some clones in this sample may be carry-over from other donors' samples.

This clone was recorded a few times. The J gene is TRBJ2-2, the V gene TRBV27, with TRBD1 matching 11 bases. The germline CDR1 and CDR2 sequences are MNHEY and SMNVEV (reference sequence). The V and J ends lost 7 bases and 7 bases, in that order; junction bases with no gene match: 11. CDR3 length: 16 amino acids. The CDR3 loop is CASTRTGGQWGGELFF. The CDR3 nucleotides are TGTGCCAGCACCCGGACAGGGGGCCAGTGGGGCGGGGAGCTGTTTTTT.

CDR3 region: CSARASAGTDTQYF. CDR3 DNA: TGCAGTGCTAGGGCCTCGGCTGGCACAGATACGCAGTATTTT. The chain recombines TRBV20-1 with TRBJ2-3; D unclear. The CDR3 covers 14 residues. V shed 3 bases and J shed 1 base, with 11 bases lying between them. From germline, CDR1 is DFQATT and CDR2 SNEGSKA (reference sequence).

V gene TRBV4-1 combines with J gene TRBJ2-3; TRBD1 might be the D (5 bases). CDR1 and CDR2 (germline): MGHRA, YSYEKL. The CDR3 covers 12 residues. V was pared by 3 bases and J by 7 bases, with 8 bases between. The CDR3 loop is CASSHRENTQYF. The CDR3 DNA follows: TGCGCCAGCAGCCACAGGGAAAATACGCAGTATTTT.

The chain links TRBV11-1 to TRBJ2-2, with D possibly being TRBD1 (5 bases). Trimming left V 1 base short and J 0 bases short, with 9 bases between. The CDR3 is 16 amino acids. The germline CDR1 and CDR2 sequences are SGHAT and FQDESV (reference sequence). CDR3 nucleotides: TGTGCCAGCAGCTTAGGTGGCAGGGCGAACACCGGGGAGCTGTTTTTT. The encoded protein is CASSLGGRANTGELFF.

This clone appeared once. The chain joins TRBV20-1 to TRBJ2-2; D is perhaps TRBD2 (6 bases). V lost 3 bases to trimming and J lost 5 bases, with 13 bases between them. The CDR3 is made up of 14 amino acids. Germline V CDR1 and CDR2: DFQATT, SNEGSKA (reference sequence). The CDR3 DNA is TGCAGTGCTAGTTCTAAACTAGCTACCGGGGAGCTGTTTTTT. Encoded protein: CSASSKLATGELFF.

The rearrangement links TRBV28 to TRBJ1-6; D gene ambiguous. The CDR3 contains 16 residues. The V end lost 3 bases, the J end lost 7 bases, and 16 bases lay between the germline ends. Per germline, CDR1 MDHEN and CDR2 SYDVKM. CDR3 sequence: CASSFAPRTQNSPLHF. In DNA, the CDR3 is TGTGCCAGCAGTTTCGCCCCCCGGACCCAAAATTCACCCCTCCACTTT.

This sequence joins TRBV6-1 and TRBJ2-5, with D possibly being TRBD2 (5 bases). The CDR3 contains 14 residues. Germline CDR1 and CDR2: MNHNS and SASEGT. Trimming stripped 6 bases from V and 4 bases from J, with 15 bases between. The CDR3 region has the DNA TGTGCCAGCAGGAGGGTTACTCTAGGAGAGACCCAGTACTTC. Translating gives CASRRVTLGETQYF.

This chain joins TRBV20-1 and TRBJ1-1, with a weak D call TRBD1 (5 bases). Per the germline V gene, CDR1 is DFQATT and CDR2 is SNEGSKA (reference sequence). V lost 0 bases and J 5 bases, leaving 13 bases between the germline ends. The CDR3 runs 14 residues. CDR3 protein: CSARDMGKGTEAFF. Written as DNA, the CDR3 is TGCAGTGCTAGAGATATGGGGAAGGGGACTGAAGCTTTCTTT.

The chain employs TRBV6-1 and TRBJ2-2; maybe TRBD1 (6 bases). In germline, CDR1 is MNHNS, CDR2 SASEGT. Deletions cut 2 bases from V and 6 bases from J, with 10 bases between. The CDR3 has 14 amino acids. CDR3 protein: CASSELGAAGELFF. The DNA of the CDR3 is TGTGCCAGCAGTGAACTGGGGGCTGCCGGGGAGCTGTTTTTT.

The chain combines TRBV28 with TRBJ2-6; D gene unclear. Looked up from germline, CDR1 is MDHEN and CDR2 is SYDVKM. Trimming shortened V by 5 bases and J by 12 bases, and 14 bases separated the two germline ends. CDR3 length: 13 amino acids. CDR3 bases: TGTGCCAGCAGTCCCTCCCCAGTTAGCGTCCTGACTTTC. Translating gives CASSPSPVSVLTF. Looking up the rest from reference TRBV28 and TRBJ2-6 gives the full variable domain: DVKVTQSSRYLVKRTGEKVFLECVQDMDHENMFWYRQDPGLGLRLIYFSYDVKMKEKGDIPEGYSVSREKKERFSLILESASTNQTSMYLCASSPSPVSVLTFGAGSRLTVL.

The sample holds a few counts of this clone. V is TRBV6-5 and J is TRBJ2-6; D not resolved. With 0 bases removed from V and 1 base from J, the gap between germline ends came to 7 bases. Germline V CDR1 and CDR2: MNHEY, SVGAGI. The CDR3 runs to 16 residues. The CDR3: CASSYSMDSGANVLTF. The CDR3 DNA is TGTGCCAGCAGTTACTCGATGGATTCTGGGGCCAACGTCCTGACTTTC.

With regard to this clone: One end of the junction does not line up with germline, which may come from a read error. The V and J genes are TRBV6-1 and TRBJ1-5; D uncertain. The CDR3 has 13 residues. Germline lookup yields CDR1 MNHNS and CDR2 SASEGT. The CDR3 DNA is TGTGCCAGCAGTCAAGCCTCAGGTTGGCCCCAGCATTTT. Protein product: CASSQASGWPQHF.

V and J are TRBV9 and TRBJ2-1; D ambiguous. The CDR3 loop spans 15 amino acids. Trimming removed 0 bases from V and 0 bases from J, with 7 bases in between. CDR1 is SGDLS, CDR2 YYNGEE, per germline. CDR3: CASSVEESSYNEQFF. The CDR3 DNA sequence: TGTGCCAGCAGCGTAGAAGAGAGCTCCTACAATGAGCAGTTCTTC.

In its sample, this clone is medium-sized. The chain carries TRBV28 and TRBJ1-5; D is undetermined. The length of the CDR3 is 13 residues. Looked up from germline, CDR1 is MDHEN and CDR2 is SYDVKM. Deletions cut 6 bases from V and 4 bases from J, with 10 bases between. CDR3 nucleotides: TGTGCCAGCAGCCTCCGATCGAATCAGCCCCAGCATTTT. It codes for CASSLRSNQPQHF. The full variable domain, completed using reference TRBV28 and TRBJ1-5, is DVKVTQSSRYLVKRTGEKVFLECVQDMDHENMFWYRQDPGLGLRLIYFSYDVKMKEKGDIPEGYSVSREKKERFSLILESASTNQTSMYLCASSLRSNQPQHFGDGTRLSIL.

This clone has more than one count but fewer than ten. The chain recombines TRBV28 with TRBJ2-3; 12 bases map to TRBD1. The CDR3 spans 17 residues. Germline-derived CDR1 and CDR2 are MDHEN and SYDVKM. The ends lost 0 bases at V and 6 bases at J; junction bases unmatched: 7. CDR3 sequence reads: CASSLWGGTGGADTQYF. The CDR3 DNA sequence: TGTGCCAGCAGTTTATGGGGGGGGACAGGGGGCGCGGATACGCAGTATTTT.

This chain links TRBV28 with TRBJ2-3, with a tentative D call TRBD2 (6 bases). The V gene's germline CDR1 is MDHEN and CDR2 SYDVKM. The CDR3 length is 16 residues. With 7 bases removed from V and 2 bases from J, the gap between germline ends came to 19 bases. CDR3 residues: CASTIGAGWFTDTQYF. DNA of the CDR3: TGTGCCAGCACCATAGGTGCGGGATGGTTCACAGATACGCAGTATTTT.

V gene TRBV2 combines with J gene TRBJ2-7; possible D gene TRBD1, 6 bases. Deletions cut 0 bases from V and 3 bases from J, with 9 bases between. This CDR3 comprises 14 residues. Germline V gene lookup returns CDR1 SNHLY and CDR2 FYNNEI. This chain's CDR3 is CASSEAGTNYEQYF. The DNA of the CDR3 is TGTGCCAGCAGTGAAGCGGGGACAAACTACGAGCAGTACTTC.

The table lists this clone with a few counts. The chain carries TRBV28 and TRBJ2-7, with a weak D call TRBD2 (7 bases). CDR1 and CDR2 from the germline V gene are MDHEN and SYDVKM. The germline V and J ends were trimmed by 7 bases and 3 bases, with 16 bases remaining between them. The CDR3 runs to 14 residues. DNA of the CDR3: TGTGCCAGCAAGGGGTACAGGGACTACTACGAGCAGTACTTC. Translating it yields CASKGYRDYYEQYF. The variable domain in full, with the rest retrieved from reference TRBV28 and TRBJ2-7, is DVKVTQSSRYLVKRTGEKVFLECVQDMDHENMFWYRQDPGLGLRLIYFSYDVKMKEKGDIPEGYSVSREKKERFSLILESASTNQTSMYLCASKGYRDYYEQYFGPGTRLTVT.

The V gene is TRBV6-1, the J gene TRBJ2-1; D is unresolved. The germline V gene has CDR1 MNHNS and CDR2 SASEGT. The V and J ends lost 6 bases and 0 bases respectively, with 15 bases between them. The CDR3 loop spans 16 amino acids. The CDR3 DNA reads as TGTGCCAGCAGCACAGCCCGTAAGAGCTCCTACAATGAGCAGTTCTTC. Translating it yields CASSTARKSSYNEQFF.

The chain combines TRBV20-1 with TRBJ2-7; TRBD1 matches at 10 bases. This CDR3 has 15 amino acids. V lost 0 bases to trimming and J lost 5 bases; unmatched junction nucleotides: 7. Germline lookup yields CDR1 DFQATT and CDR2 SNEGSKA (reference sequence). CDR3 residues: CSARDPGQGINEQYF. CDR3 bases: TGCAGTGCTAGAGATCCGGGACAGGGGATCAACGAGCAGTACTTC.

This clone has at least ten counts. The chain combines TRBV6-1 with TRBJ1-6; D gene unclear. The CDR3 is made up of 13 amino acids. From germline, CDR1 is MNHNS and CDR2 SASEGT. Trimming took 1 base from V and 14 from J, leaving 12 bases between them. The CDR3 reads CASSEDELKALHF. In nucleotides, the CDR3 is TGTGCCAGCAGTGAAGACGAGCTCAAGGCCCTCCACTTT.

In this sample, this clone turned up a few times. The rearrangement links TRBV6-5 to TRBJ2-3; a possible D gene is TRBD2 (6 bases). Between the trimmed V and J ends, which lost 1 base and 2 bases, there was a span of 19 bases. Per the germline V gene, CDR1 is MNHEY and CDR2 is SVGAGI. The CDR3 spans 18 residues. CDR3 region: CASSYFKTGTGDTDTQYF. CDR3 in DNA: TGTGCCAGCAGTTACTTTAAAACCGGGACTGGAGACACAGATACGCAGTATTTT.

The chain employs TRBV20-1 and TRBJ2-3, with 10 bases lining up with TRBD2. The germline V gene encodes CDR1 DFQATT and CDR2 SNEGSKA (reference sequence). With 1 base clipped from V and 6 bases from J, the junction kept 16 bases outside the gene matches. The CDR3 totals 18 residues. CDR3 amino acids: CSARAYSTSGARGDTQYF. The DNA of the CDR3 is TGCAGTGCTAGAGCTTATAGTACTAGCGGGGCCCGGGGGGATACGCAGTATTTT.

This clone occurred a few times. The genes are TRBV19 and TRBJ2-6, with D perhaps given as TRBD1 or TRBD2 (5 bases each). CDR1 and CDR2 from the germline V gene are LNHDA and SQIVND (reference sequence). The CDR3 extends over 15 amino acids. Trimming removed 8 bases at V and 1 base at J, with 12 bases between. The CDR3 reads CASWDPISGANVLTF. The CDR3 nucleotides are TGTGCCAGTTGGGACCCCATATCTGGGGCCAACGTCCTGACTTTC.

The rearrangement joins TRBV5-1 to TRBJ2-5; TRBD2 agrees at 9 bases. The CDR3 covers 15 residues. The germline V gene has CDR1 SGHRS and CDR2 YFSETQ. J was trimmed by 5 bases and V by 0 bases; bases with no gene match: 5. DNA for the CDR3: TGCGCCAGCAGCTTGGCTAGCGGGGTAATCGAGACCCAGTACTTC. It specifies CASSLASGVIETQYF.

This chain uses TRBV2 with TRBJ2-7; no firm D call. The V gene lost 4 bases and the J gene lost 2 bases, with 18 bases spanning the gap. This CDR3 is built from 16 residues. Germline V CDR1 and CDR2: SNHLY, FYNNEI. This CDR3 is CASSAAQLMPTYEQYF. The CDR3 region has the DNA TGTGCCAGCAGTGCGGCCCAGCTGATGCCGACCTACGAGCAGTACTTC.

The rearrangement links TRBV28 to TRBJ2-3; no firm D call. The germline CDR1 and CDR2 sequences are MDHEN and SYDVKM. There are 13 residues in the CDR3. Trimming pared 2 bases from V and 4 bases from J, leaving 7 bases between. Here the CDR3 reads CASSLTAPDTQYF. The CDR3 DNA reads as TGTGCCAGCAGTTTAACAGCGCCAGATACGCAGTATTTT. Together with reference TRBV28 and TRBJ2-3, the CDR3 gives the full variable domain: DVKVTQSSRYLVKRTGEKVFLECVQDMDHENMFWYRQDPGLGLRLIYFSYDVKMKEKGDIPEGYSVSREKKERFSLILESASTNQTSMYLCASSLTAPDTQYFGPGTRLTVL.